Sequencing of this T cell receptor beta chain was carried out in a study of blood T cell repertoires in COVID-19. Study summary: COVID-19 samples, acute and convalescent, were from the United States, Italy and Spain. Nucleic acid was either cDNA or gDNA, and it came from T cells, B-cell-depleted T cells, or PBMCs.

Patients in Seattle were enrolled during active infection, then followed longitudinally. The length of the CDR3 is 16 residues. V lost 6 bases and J lost 4; bases outside the gene matches: 10. From germline, CDR1 is MNHNY and CDR2 SVGAGI (reference sequence). As originally analysed: Nucleated cell counts were estimated from reference gene primer amplification. TCRdb keeps only in-frame clones here, not all; method: immunoSEQ multiplex PCR. Clone size and the V and J calls come from that table; the DNA yielded D and trimming. The sample has about 340,000 clones; 87% are singletons. This clonotype originated in a woman in her forties or fifties with COVID-19, enrolled during active disease. The chain couples TRBV6-6 to TRBJ2-1; 9 bases fit TRBD2. Material: peripheral blood. As DNA, the CDR3 is TGTGCCAGCAGCAACTATAGACTAGCGGATTACAATGAGCAGTTCTTC. Translation gives CASSNYRLADYNEQFF.